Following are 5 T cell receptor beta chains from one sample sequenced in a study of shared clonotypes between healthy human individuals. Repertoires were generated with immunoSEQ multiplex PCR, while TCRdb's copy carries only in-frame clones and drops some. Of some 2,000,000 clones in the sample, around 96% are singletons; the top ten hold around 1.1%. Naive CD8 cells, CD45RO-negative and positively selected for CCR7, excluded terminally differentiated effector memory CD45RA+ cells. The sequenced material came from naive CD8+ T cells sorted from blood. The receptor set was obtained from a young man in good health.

The CDR3 region has the DNA TGTGCCAGCAGCGCCACAGGGGGCGCGGGGAATGAGCAGTTCTTC. Its protein product is CASSATGGAGNEQFF. The rearrangement links TRBV9 to TRBJ2-1; 9 bases line up with TRBD1. Unmatched junction bases numbered 8, after V lost 3 bases and J lost 7 bases. In germline, CDR1 is SGDLS, CDR2 YYNGEE. This CDR3 has 15 residues.

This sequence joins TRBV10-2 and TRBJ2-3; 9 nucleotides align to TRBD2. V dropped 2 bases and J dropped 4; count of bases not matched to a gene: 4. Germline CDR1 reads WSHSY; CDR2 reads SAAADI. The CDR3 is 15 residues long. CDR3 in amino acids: CASSEVGGGADTQYF. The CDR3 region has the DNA TGCGCCAGCAGTGAGGTGGGCGGGGGGGCAGATACGCAGTATTTT.

The CDR3 region is CASSAERETNTGELFF. CDR3 coding DNA: TGTGCCAGCAGCGCCGAGCGGGAGACGAACACCGGGGAGCTGTTTTTT. The genes are TRBV9 and TRBJ2-2; 8 bases match TRBD2. Unmatched junction bases numbered 4, after V lost 3 bases and J lost 0 bases. The CDR3 contains 16 residues. Germline CDR1 reads SGDLS; CDR2 reads YYNGEE.

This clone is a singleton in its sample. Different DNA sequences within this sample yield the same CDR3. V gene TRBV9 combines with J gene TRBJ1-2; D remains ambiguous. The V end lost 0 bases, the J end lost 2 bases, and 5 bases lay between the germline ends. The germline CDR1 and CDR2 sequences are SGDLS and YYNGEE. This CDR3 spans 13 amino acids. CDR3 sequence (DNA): TGTGCCAGCAGCGTAGAGGTGAACTATGGCTACACCTTC. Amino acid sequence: CASSVEVNYGYTF.

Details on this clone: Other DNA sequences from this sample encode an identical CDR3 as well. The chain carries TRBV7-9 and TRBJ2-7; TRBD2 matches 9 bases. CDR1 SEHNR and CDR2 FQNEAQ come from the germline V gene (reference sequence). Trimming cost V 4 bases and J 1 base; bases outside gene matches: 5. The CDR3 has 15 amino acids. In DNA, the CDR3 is TGTGCCAGCAGCTCCCTTAGCGGGGGTTCCTACGAGCAGTACTTC. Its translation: CASSSLSGGSYEQYF.